The 8 T cell receptor beta chains below all came from one sample that was sequenced in a study of T cell responses to AZD1222 COVID-19 vaccine. Sequenced by immunoSEQ multiplex PCR; TCRdb stores in-frame clones only, minus some. The table records under 200,000 clones, around 90% of them present only once. Sequencing was performed on peripheral blood, taken on day 0 of AZD1222 vaccination. Source of these receptors: an adult in good health.

This chain joins TRBV7-6 and TRBJ2-1; TRBD2 matches at 8 bases. V was clipped by 5 bases and J by 4 bases; unmatched bases: 4. From germline, CDR1 is SGHVS and CDR2 FNYEAQ. The CDR3 is made up of 14 amino acids. The CDR3 reads CASSQSGRYNEQFF. The CDR3 nucleotides read TGTGCCAGCAGCCAAAGCGGGAGATACAATGAGCAGTTCTTC.

CDR3 sequence: CASSLTTRSDEKLFF. DNA of the CDR3: TGTGCCAGCAGTTTAACGACACGGTCTGACGAAAAACTGTTTTTT. V gene TRBV28 combines with J gene TRBJ1-4; D uncertain. The V and J ends lost 2 bases and 8 bases respectively, with 15 bases between them. Per the germline V gene, CDR1 is MDHEN and CDR2 is SYDVKM. This CDR3 is 15 amino acids long.

A word on this clone: Other nucleotide sequences from this sample produce the same CDR3. The chain uses TRBV2 and TRBJ2-7, with no clear D. V was trimmed by 2 bases and J by 1 base, leaving 6 bases between them. Looked up from germline, CDR1 is SNHLY and CDR2 is FYNNEI. This CDR3 comprises 13 residues. CDR3 coding DNA: TGTGCCAGCAGTGAAAACGGGTCCTACGAGCAGTACTTC. This codes for CASSENGSYEQYF.

This rearrangement joins TRBV6-5 to TRBJ2-3, with TRBD2 matching 11 bases. This CDR3 is 15 amino acids long. The J segment lost 3 bases and the V segment lost 5 bases, leaving 4 bases of the junction unmatched. Germline CDR1 is MNHEY and CDR2 is SVGAGI. DNA of the CDR3: TGTGCCAGCAGTCTCGCTAGCGGGAGGACAGATACGCAGTATTTT. Encoded protein: CASSLASGRTDTQYF.

The CDR3 spells CASSLELDTNNEQFF. The CDR3 DNA reads TGTGCCAGCAGCTTGGAACTGGACACCAACAATGAGCAGTTCTTC. The chain combines TRBV5-5 with TRBJ2-1, with a tentative D call TRBD1 (5 bases). The length of the CDR3 is 15 residues. V shed 0 bases and J shed 5 bases, with 12 bases lying between them. Germline V gene sequence: CDR1 SGHKS, CDR2 YYEKEE (reference sequence).

The rearrangement links TRBV7-9 to TRBJ2-5; D gene ambiguous. The CDR3 sequence is 13 residues long. Per germline, CDR1 SEHNR and CDR2 FQNEAQ (reference sequence). The V end lost 6 bases, the J end lost 6 bases, and 14 bases lay between the germline ends. CDR3 DNA sequence: TGTGCCAGCAGGCTAATAAGTCGGAAGACCCAGTACTTC. This codes for CASRLISRKTQYF.

V is TRBV25-1 and J is TRBJ1-2, with D unclear. V shed 3 bases and J shed 8 bases, with 13 bases lying between them. The CDR3 is 13 residues long. Germline assignment: CDR1 MGHDK and CDR2 SYGVNS. The DNA for the CDR3 is TGTGCCAGCAGTGACCAGCCTCGTGGGGGCTACACCTTC. Translation gives CASSDQPRGGYTF.

This clone was counted once. The V gene is TRBV27, the J gene TRBJ1-2; the D is unclear. CDR1 is MNHEY, CDR2 SMNVEV, per germline (reference sequence). Trimming cost V 5 bases and J 0 bases, with 13 bases left between them. CDR3 length: 15 residues. The CDR3 coding sequence is TGTGCCAGCAGTCCCTGGGCCGTCCCTAACTATGGCTACACCTTC. It specifies CASSPWAVPNYGYTF.